This TCR beta chain is from a study of blood T cell repertoires in COVID-19. Whole-study context: Samples representing acute and convalescent COVID-19 were sourced from the United States, Italy and Spain. T cells, B-cell-depleted T cells, or PBMCs supplied cDNA or gDNA.

Study processing details: Amplification of reference gene primers provided the estimated nucleated cell counts. Clones were read by immunoSEQ multiplex PCR, and TCRdb kept only the in-frame ones, dropping some. That table furnishes V, J and clone size, whereas the DNA furnished D and trimming. The table has 100,000 to 150,000 clones, around 79% seen once. CDR3 length: 15 amino acids. Unmatched junction bases numbered 7, after V lost 6 bases and J lost 2 bases. Per germline, CDR1 MNHNY and CDR2 SVGAGI (reference sequence). This rearrangement joins TRBV6-6 to TRBJ2-5; 9 bases match TRBD1. The sequence was collected from a man in his forties or fifties with acute or convalescent COVID-19. Sequenced input: peripheral blood. CDR3 coding DNA: TGTGCCAGCAGCTTGGGACAGGGAGGTCAAGAGACCCAGTACTTC. This codes for CASSLGQGGQETQYF.